The 32 T cell receptor beta chains listed next were all sequenced from one sample in a study of molecular identifiers for immune sequencing clone quantification. MiXCR, applied by TCRdb to the PCR reads, yields one record per CDR3 protein. The table has about 54,000 distinct CDR3 sequences, around 27% seen once. The sequenced sample consisted of naive CD8+ T cells from blood, with Jurkat cell RNA spiked in. The subset denotes: FACS-sorted CD8+CD4-CCR7+CD45RA+ naive T cells. All receptors come from a human donor in good health. Some libraries in this study had Jurkat cell RNA spiked in.

The chain is built from TRBV19 and TRBJ1-2; D not certain. The germline gives CDR1 LNHDA, CDR2 SQIVND (reference sequence). This CDR3 is 14 amino acids long. V lost 5 bases, J lost 4 bases, and 14 bases lay in between. The CDR3 DNA reads as TGTGCCAGTAGTCGCCTGGGTACCGTCTATGGCTACACCTTC. Translation gives CASSRLGTVYGYTF.

This clonotype was detected many times. V gene TRBV7-9 combines with J gene TRBJ2-3; D is ambiguous. Germline assignment: CDR1 SEHNR and CDR2 FQNEAQ (reference sequence). V was pared by 5 bases and J by 1 base, with 13 bases between. The CDR3 loop spans 15 amino acids. The DNA of the CDR3 is TGTGCCAGCAGCCCCACCAGCGCGGGCACAGATACGCAGTATTTT. Amino acids: CASSPTSAGTDTQYF.

This clonotype was counted a few times. The chain joins TRBV10-3 to TRBJ2-3; 10 bases are shared with TRBD2. V shed 4 bases and J 1 base; nucleotides not matched to a gene: 8. The CDR3 length is 17 residues. Germline assignment: CDR1 ENHRY and CDR2 SYGVKD. The CDR3 sequence is CAISGGLAGDGTDTQYF. The CDR3, as DNA: TGTGCCATCAGTGGTGGTCTAGCGGGGGACGGCACAGATACGCAGTATTTT.

This clonotype showed up just a few times. This sequence joins TRBV7-8 and TRBJ2-7, with D possibly matching TRBD2 (5 bases). Trimming shortened V by 3 bases and J by 12 bases, and 24 bases separated the two germline ends. Germline CDR1 and CDR2: SGHVS and FQNEAQ. The CDR3 has 15 residues. CDR3 sequence: CASSLKEEEGYDRYF. The CDR3, as DNA: TGTGCCAGCAGCTTGAAGGAGGAGGAAGGGTACGATCGGTACTTC.

This clonotype was detected ten times or more. The chain employs TRBV13 and TRBJ2-3, with no clear D. The CDR3 length is 13 residues. Trimming removed 1 base from V and 1 base from J, with 3 bases in between. Germline CDR1 reads PRHDT; CDR2 reads FYEKMQ (reference sequence). CDR3: CASSLAGTDTQYF. Written as DNA, the CDR3 is TGTGCCAGCAGCTTAGCAGGCACAGATACGCAGTATTTT. Full variable domain (missing parts from reference TRBV13 and TRBJ2-3): AAGVIQSPRHLIKEKRETATLKCYPIPRHDTVYWYQQGPGQDPQFLISFYEKMQSDKGSIPDRFSAQQFSDYHSELNMSSLELGDSALYFCASSLAGTDTQYFGPGTRLTVL.

With regard to this clonotype: A read error is possible here, since a much larger clone lies one base away. V and J are TRBV7-7 and TRBJ2-2, with 8 bases fitting TRBD1. CDR1 SSHAT and CDR2 FNYEAQ come from the germline V gene (reference sequence). V shed 3 bases and J 6 bases; nucleotides not matched to a gene: 18. CDR3 length: 19 residues. CDR3 protein: CASSFKLQGASSTPGELFF. CDR3 DNA: TGTGCCAGCAGCTTCAAGCTCCAGGGGGCCAGCAGCACCCCCGGGGAGCTGTTTTTT.

At least ten counts were recorded for this clonotype. The gene calls are TRBV7-9 and TRBJ2-5; possible D gene TRBD1, 6 bases. The germline V gene encodes CDR1 SEHNR and CDR2 FQNEAQ (reference sequence). The CDR3 extends over 15 amino acids. Deletions cut 4 bases from V and 1 base from J, with 13 bases between. CDR3 in DNA: TGTGCCAGCAGCTCCTCGGACAGCATCCAAGAGACCCAGTACTTC. This sequence encodes CASSSSDSIQETQYF.

In this sample, this clonotype turned up many times. The chain has TRBV2 and TRBJ1-5; D gene ambiguous. V lost 1 base, J lost 0 bases, and 10 bases lay in between. Germline CDR1 is SNHLY and CDR2 is FYNNEI. This CDR3 spans 16 amino acids. CDR3 loop: CASSEGLGSSNQPQHF. The CDR3 DNA follows: TGTGCCAGCAGTGAAGGGCTAGGGAGTAGCAATCAGCCCCAGCATTTT.

Regarding this clonotype: Being one base from a much bigger clone, this may be a read error. This sequence joins TRBV29-1 and TRBJ2-3; 7 nucleotides line up with TRBD2. This CDR3 spans 14 amino acids. Germline V gene sequence: CDR1 SQVTM, CDR2 ANQGSEA. The chain's CDR3 is CSAEDDTRGDTQYF. The CDR3 coding sequence is TGCAGCGCTGAAGACGACACGCGGGGGGATACGCAGTATTTT.

Comment on this clonotype: This may stem from a read error, because a much larger clone lies one nucleotide away. The V call is TRBV19, the J call TRBJ1-5; D is uncertain. Trimming took 3 bases from V and 5 from J, leaving 8 bases between them. CDR1 is LNHDA and CDR2 is SQIVND in the germline V gene (reference sequence). The CDR3 totals 13 residues. CDR3 amino acids: CASSIQEDQPQHF. The CDR3, as DNA: TGTGCCAGTAGTATCCAGGAGGATCAGCCCCAGCATTTT.

This clonotype was observed once. This sequence joins TRBV7-6 and TRBJ2-1; D is possibly TRBD2 (6 bases). The CDR3 has 13 amino acids. Looked up from germline, CDR1 is SGHVS and CDR2 is FNYEAQ. Trimming stripped 3 bases from V and 6 bases from J, with 9 bases between. The CDR3 sequence is CASSLFGGNEQFF. The CDR3 DNA reads TGTGCCAGCAGCTTGTTCGGGGGCAATGAGCAGTTCTTC. The whole variable domain, remainder taken from reference TRBV7-6 and TRBJ2-1, is GAGVSQSPRYKVTKRGQDVALRCDPISGHVSLYWYRQALGQGPEFLTYFNYEAQQDKSGLPNDRFSAERPEGSISTLTIQRTEQRDSAMYRCASSLFGGNEQFFGPGTRLTVL.

This clonotype was observed at least ten times. The chain is built from TRBV27 and TRBJ2-7; 9 bases are a match to TRBD1. J lost 6 bases, V lost 3 bases, and 0 bases had no gene match. Germline CDR1 and CDR2: MNHEY and SMNVEV (reference sequence). The CDR3 is 12 residues long. In nucleotides, the CDR3 is TGTGCCAGCAGTTTGACAGGGGGCGAGCAGTACTTC. This codes for CASSLTGGEQYF.

Details on this clonotype: A read error may be the cause here, since a much bigger clone is one base away. The rearrangement links TRBV6-5 to TRBJ2-7; D possibly corresponds to TRBD2 (6 bases). The germline CDR1 and CDR2 sequences are MNHEY and SVGAGI. This CDR3 spans 13 amino acids. In nucleotides, the CDR3 is TGTGCCAGCGGTTACTCCGGGGCGGGGGAGCAGTACTTC. The encoded protein is CASGYSGAGEQYF.

This clonotype was observed at least ten times. This chain joins TRBV20-1 and TRBJ2-3, with D tentatively TRBD2 (5 bases). This CDR3 contains 21 residues. Germline V gene data show CDR1 as DFQATT and CDR2 as SNEGSKA (reference sequence). Trimming took 0 bases from V and 0 from J, leaving 28 bases between them. CDR3 DNA: TGCAGTGCTAGAGATGCACCCCCCTCCGGGGTAGCCGCAACAAGCACAGATACGCAGTATTTT. This sequence encodes CSARDAPPSGVAATSTDTQYF.

Turning to this clonotype: A read error is possible here, since a much larger clone lies one base away. CDR3 in amino acids: CASSPRRISYEQYF. DNA of the CDR3: TGTGCCAGCAGCCCGAGACGGATCTCCTACGAGCAGTACTTC. V is TRBV7-2 and J is TRBJ2-7; D call uncertain. V shed 5 bases and J shed 0 bases, with 11 bases lying between them. Germline CDR1 SGHTA, CDR2 FQGNSA. The CDR3 contains 14 residues.

This clonotype was observed at least ten times. The chain uses TRBV29-1 and TRBJ2-7; D might be TRBD1 or TRBD2, each matching 6 bases. This CDR3 is built from 14 residues. The V and J ends lost 1 base and 2 bases respectively, with 12 bases between them. CDR1 is SQVTM and CDR2 is ANQGSEA in the germline V gene. The CDR3 DNA reads TGCAGCGTTGAAGTACGGGGGCGACCCTACGAGCAGTACTTC. It translates to CSVEVRGRPYEQYF.

Concerning this clonotype itself: This sequence may be a read error, since a much larger clone differs from it by one base. The chain joins TRBV6-5 to TRBJ2-1, with D perhaps matching TRBD1 (5 bases). Deletions cut 4 bases from V and 5 bases from J, with 9 bases between. Germline CDR1 is MNHEY and CDR2 is SVGAGI. This CDR3 region has 13 residues. The CDR3: CASSLPGNNEQFF. The CDR3 nucleotides are TGTGCCAGCAGTTTACCAGGGAACAATGAGCAGTTCTTC.

This clonotype was found many times. This sequence joins TRBV15 and TRBJ1-3; D is ambiguous. The CDR3 contains 16 residues. Trimming removed 3 bases at V and 0 bases at J, with 12 bases between. CDR1 is LNHNV, CDR2 YYDKDF, per germline (reference sequence). CDR3 sequence reads: CATSREKELSGNTIYF. The CDR3 nucleotides are TGTGCCACCAGCAGGGAGAAAGAGCTCTCTGGAAACACCATATATTTT.

On this clonotype: A much more abundant neighbour one base away suggests this may be a read error. The V and J genes are TRBV10-3 and TRBJ2-7; 13 nucleotides align to TRBD2. CDR1 and CDR2 (germline): ENHRY, SYGVKD. This CDR3 contains 14 residues. With V trimmed by 8 bases and J by 9 bases, 10 bases remained unmatched. The chain's CDR3 is CAIRAPGTSGVQYF. Here the CDR3 DNA reads TGTGCCATCCGTGCGCCCGGGACTAGCGGGGTGCAGTACTTC.

This clonotype occurred a few times. J is TRBJ2-7 and V is TRBV7-9, with D possibly TRBD1 on 5 matching bases. Germline CDR1 is SEHNR and CDR2 is FQNEAQ (reference sequence). The CDR3 has 15 amino acids. The V end was cut by 1 base, the J end by 3 bases, with 13 bases between. CDR3 loop: CASSLGRGGGYEQYF. The DNA of the CDR3 is TGTGCCAGCAGCTTAGGAAGGGGCGGCGGCTACGAGCAGTACTTC.

This clonotype was found many times. The chain joins TRBV20-1 to TRBJ2-1; D possibly uses TRBD1 or TRBD2 (5 bases each). The CDR3 length is 15 residues. Trimming cost V 0 bases and J 9 bases, with 18 bases left between them. Germline CDR1 DFQATT, CDR2 SNEGSKA (reference sequence). The CDR3 loop is CSAREGSDGTGEQFF. CDR3 nucleotide sequence: TGCAGTGCTAGAGAAGGGTCGGACGGGACGGGTGAGCAGTTCTTC.

This clonotype appeared many times. CDR3 protein: CSARDRAESDTQYF. The CDR3 DNA is TGCAGTGCTAGAGATCGGGCGGAGTCAGATACGCAGTATTTT. The genes are TRBV20-1 and TRBJ2-3, with unresolved D. CDR1 and CDR2 from the germline V gene are DFQATT and SNEGSKA (reference sequence). CDR3 length: 14 amino acids. With 0 bases removed from V and 4 bases from J, the gap between germline ends came to 11 bases.

Points on this clonotype: This clone may be a read error of a much larger clone one base away. The chain employs TRBV5-6 and TRBJ2-6; D is unclear. The germline CDR1 and CDR2 sequences are SGHDT and YYEEEE. V gave up 2 bases and J gave up 0 bases, with 9 bases separating them. There are 16 residues in the CDR3. CDR3 amino acids: CASSFLCISGANVLTF. The CDR3 nucleotides are TGTGCCAGCAGCTTTCTCTGCATCTCTGGGGCCAACGTCCTGACTTTC. The full variable domain, its missing parts supplied by reference TRBV5-6 and TRBJ2-6, is DAGVTQSPTHLIKTRGQQVTLRCSPKSGHDTVSWYQQALGQGPQFIFQYYEEEERQRGNFPDRFSGHQFPNYSSELNVNALLLGDSALYLCASSFLCISGANVLTFGAGSRLTVL.

The table lists this clonotype with many counts. The chain carries TRBV2 and TRBJ1-1; possible D gene TRBD1, 5 bases. V lost 4 bases and J 0 bases, leaving 15 bases between the germline ends. CDR3 length: 16 amino acids. Germline assignment: CDR1 SNHLY and CDR2 FYNNEI. The CDR3 region is CASSGSTDLMNTEAFF. The CDR3, as DNA: TGTGCCAGCAGTGGGTCGACAGACCTCATGAACACTGAAGCTTTCTTT. Full variable domain (missing parts from reference TRBV2 and TRBJ1-1): EPEVTQTPSHQVTQMGQEVILRCVPISNHLYFYWYRQILGQKVEFLVSFYNNEISEKSEIFDDQFSVERPDGSNFTLKIRSTKLEDSAMYFCASSGSTDLMNTEAFFGQGTRLTVV.

Concerning this clonotype itself: A much larger clone lies one base from this, so it may be a read error. The chain carries TRBV12-3 or TRBV12-4 and TRBJ2-1; D ambiguous. This CDR3 is built from 14 residues. The chain's CDR3 is CASSNINSHNKQFF. As DNA, the CDR3 is TGTGCCAGCAGTAACATAAATTCCCACAATAAGCAGTTCTTC.

This clonotype showed up many times. The chain employs TRBV4-3 and TRBJ2-6; D unresolved. There are 16 residues in the CDR3. CDR1 LGHNA and CDR2 YSLEER come from the germline V gene. V gave up 0 bases and J gave up 1 base, with 7 bases separating them. The DNA for the CDR3 is TGCGCCAGCAGCCAAGATAGGTATTCTGGGGCCAACGTCCTGACTTTC. Amino acid sequence: CASSQDRYSGANVLTF.

In its sample, this clonotype was seen many times. This chain links TRBV5-6 with TRBJ1-1, with D unresolved. The germline V gene encodes CDR1 SGHDT and CDR2 YYEEEE. V lost 3 bases, J lost 4 bases, and 10 bases lay in between. This CDR3 is 13 amino acids long. As DNA, the CDR3 is TGTGCCAGCAGCTCCACAAGTGGCACTGAAGCTTTCTTT. Translating gives CASSSTSGTEAFF.

There are many counts of this clonotype. The chain couples TRBV5-6 to TRBJ2-7, with 7 bases that match TRBD2. The CDR3 totals 15 residues. The germline gives CDR1 SGHDT, CDR2 YYEEEE. With 3 bases clipped from V and 0 bases from J, the junction kept 6 bases outside the gene matches. The CDR3 bases are TGTGCCAGCAGCTCGTCTCTAGCGGCCTCCTACGAGCAGTACTTC. Encoded protein: CASSSSLAASYEQYF.

As concerns this clonotype: This may come from a read error, since a much larger clone is one base off. The chain couples TRBV7-9 to TRBJ2-7, with TRBD2 as a possible D gene (5 bases). This CDR3 region has 15 residues. Germline V lookup: CDR1 SEHNR, CDR2 FQNEAQ (reference sequence). CDR3 loop: CASSLLATSSYEQCF. The CDR3 DNA reads as TGTGCCAGCAGCTTATTAGCGACAAGCTCCTACGAGCAGTGCTTC.

Notes on this clonotype: This could be a read error, since a much larger clone is one nucleotide away. This chain's CDR3 is CASSLFAENTEAFF. CDR3 nucleotides: TGTGCCAGCAGCTTGTTTGCGGAAAACACTGAAGCTTTCTTT. The chain carries TRBV5-6 and TRBJ1-1; the D is unclear. The CDR3 consists of 14 residues. The germline V gene has CDR1 SGHDT and CDR2 YYEEEE. With 1 base removed from V and 2 bases from J, the gap between germline ends came to 9 bases. Full variable domain (rest looked up from reference TRBV5-6 and TRBJ1-1): DAGVTQSPTHLIKTRGQQVTLRCSPKSGHDTVSWYQQALGQGPQFIFQYYEEEERQRGNFPDRFSGHQFPNYSSELNVNALLLGDSALYLCASSLFAENTEAFFGQGTRLTVV.

Only a few counts were recorded for this clonotype. The V and J genes are TRBV18 and TRBJ2-3; TRBD2 matches 8 bases. The CDR3 runs 15 residues. V was pared by 5 bases and J by 4 bases, with 8 bases of the junction left unmatched. Per the germline V gene, CDR1 is KGHSH and CDR2 is LQKENI. The CDR3 protein is CASSMAGGPPDTQYF. The CDR3 DNA sequence: TGTGCCAGCTCAATGGCGGGAGGCCCCCCAGATACGCAGTATTTT.

This clonotype was recorded at least ten times. The CDR3 protein is CASSQGRGNQPQHF. The CDR3 region has the DNA TGCGCCAGCAGCCAAGGTAGGGGCAATCAGCCCCAGCATTTT. The chain joins TRBV4-3 to TRBJ1-5; no reliable D call. Germline V CDR1 and CDR2: LGHNA, YSLEER. The CDR3 is made up of 14 amino acids. Trimming left V 1 base short and J 2 bases short, with 6 bases between.